These T cell receptor beta chains were read from a single sample in a study of blood T cell repertoires in COVID-19. Assay used: immunoSEQ multiplex PCR; TCRdb lists only in-frame clones, some missing. The data show around 230,000 clones, with over 75% seen just once and roughly 10% held by the top ten. Material: peripheral blood. These receptors all come from a man aged 50-60 years with COVID-19, enrolled during active disease. Both conserved end residues are part of each CDR3. D genes are given only for firm matches. The listing skips clone size in some rows; elsewhere it reads once, few, many or a size class.

V	J	D	size	CDR3	DNA
TRBV7-3	TRBJ1-1	TRBD1	.	CASSSQGGTEAFF	TGTGCCAGCAGCTCGCAGGGGGGCACTGAAGCTTTCTTT
TRBV4-1	TRBJ2-7	TRBD2	.	CASSQDEGTSGPYEQYF	TGCGCCAGCAGCCAAGATGAGGGGACTAGCGGTCCCTACGAGCAGTACTTC
TRBV4-3	TRBJ2-2	.	.	CASSQDSQGWTGELFF	TGCGCCAGCAGCCAAGATTCGCAGGGGTGGACCGGGGAGCTGTTTTTT
TRBV4-3	TRBJ2-7	TRBD1	.	CASSLGTGAIQNEQYF	TGCGCCAGCAGCCTCGGGACAGGGGCGATCCAGAACGAGCAGTACTTC
TRBV27	TRBJ2-2	TRBD2	.	CASSFRISRAGGNTGELFF	TGTGCCAGCAGTTTCAGGATCTCCAGAGCGGGGGGGAACACCGGGGAGCTGTTTTTT
TRBV2	TRBJ2-1	.	.	CASSPPYNEQFF	TGTGCCAGCAGTCCTCCTTACAATGAGCAGTTCTTC
TRBV7-3	TRBJ2-3	.	.	CASSSQGGLSDTQYF	TGTGCCAGCAGCTCCCAGGGAGGACTATCAGATACGCAGTATTTT
TRBV3-1/TRBV3-2	TRBJ1-6	TRBD1	.	CASSQVTGINSPLHF	TGTGCCAGCAGCCAAGTGACAGGGATTAATTCACCCCTCCACTTT
TRBV6-5	TRBJ1-2	.	few	CASRAPGVVGYTF	TGTGCCAGCAGAGCCCCAGGGGTCGTTGGCTACACCTTC
TRBV29-1	TRBJ2-1	TRBD2	.	CSVGLSSGVNEQFF	TGCAGCGTTGGATTGTCTAGCGGGGTCAATGAGCAGTTCTTC
TRBV5-4	TRBJ1-6	.	once	CASSLDQGSTGSPLHF	TGTGCCAGCAGCTTGGATCAGGGTTCTACAGGGTCACCCCTCCACTTT
TRBV6-1	TRBJ2-1	TRBD2	.	CASSEGTSSRTEQFF	TGTGCCAGCAGTGAAGGGACTAGTTCCCGAACTGAGCAGTTCTTC
TRBV30	TRBJ1-6	TRBD1	.	CAWSARTGSNSPLHF	TGTGCCTGGAGTGCCAGGACAGGGTCAAATTCACCCCTCCACTTT
TRBV21-1	TRBJ2-2	.	.	CASSKEVSGNPGTGELFF	TGTGCCAGCAGCAAAGAGGTTAGCGGGAACCCGGGAACCGGGGAGCTGTTTTTT
TRBV30	TRBJ1-5	TRBD1	.	CAWSPGTGGNQPQHF	TGTGCCTGGAGCCCAGGGACAGGGGGGAATCAGCCCCAGCATTTT
TRBV5-1	TRBJ2-1	TRBD2	.	CASSLGTSGADEQFF	TGCGCCAGCAGCTTGGGGACTAGCGGTGCCGATGAGCAGTTCTTC
TRBV30	TRBJ1-1	.	few	CAWSNDRTEAFF	TGTGCCTGGAGTAACGACAGAACTGAAGCTTTCTTT
TRBV5-6	TRBJ2-2	.	.	CASSSANTGELFF	TGTGCCAGCAGCTCCGCGAACACCGGGGAGCTGTTTTTT
TRBV30	TRBJ2-2	.	.	CAWRPTDYTGELFF	TGTGCCTGGAGGCCGACAGACTACACCGGGGAGCTGTTTTTT
TRBV27	TRBJ2-7	TRBD1	.	CASTRDRGSEQYF	TGTGCCAGCACCCGGGACAGGGGCAGCGAGCAGTACTTC
TRBV15	TRBJ2-3	.	.	CATSSQAAGNSDTQYF	TGTGCCACCAGCTCACAGGCGGCAGGAAACTCAGATACGCAGTATTTT
TRBV6-2/TRBV6-3	TRBJ2-7	TRBD1	.	CASSYGDRGLDEQYF	TGTGCCAGCAGTTACGGGGACAGGGGACTCGACGAGCAGTACTTC
TRBV24-1	TRBJ2-1	.	.	CATSDFRGGGYNEQFF	TGTGCCACCAGTGATTTTAGGGGAGGAGGCTACAATGAGCAGTTCTTC
TRBV27	TRBJ2-1	TRBD2	.	CASSPSDPRTGTSGRDEQFF	TGTGCCAGCAGTCCGTCGGACCCACGGACAGGGACTAGCGGGAGGGATGAGCAGTTCTTC
TRBV5-6	TRBJ1-2	.	few	CASSLEAYGYTF	TGTGCCAGCAGCTTGGAAGCCTATGGCTACACCTTC
TRBV4-3	TRBJ1-5	TRBD1	.	CASSQDMTGLCQPQHF	TGCGCCAGCAGCCAAGATATGACAGGGTTGTGTCAGCCCCAGCATTTT
TRBV11-2	TRBJ2-1	.	.	CASSPRGPGSYNEQFF	TGTGCCAGCAGTCCCAGAGGTCCCGGCTCCTACAATGAGCAGTTCTTC
TRBV27	TRBJ2-7	TRBD2	.	CASSLLAGRTYEQYF	TGTGCCAGCAGTTTACTAGCGGGAAGAACCTACGAGCAGTACTTC
TRBV6-4	TRBJ1-4	TRBD1	.	CATPGTGPDLPPTNEKLFF	TGTGCCACCCCCGGGACAGGGCCTGATTTACCTCCAACTAATGAAAAACTGTTTTTT
TRBV11-2	TRBJ2-7	TRBD2	.	CASSLALRLAGDTYEQYF	TGTGCCAGCAGCTTAGCCCTCCGACTAGCGGGAGACACCTACGAGCAGTACTTC
TRBV7-2	TRBJ2-2	TRBD1	.	CASRPQGRGELFF	TGTGCCAGCAGGCCACAGGGGCGAGGGGAGCTGTTTTTT
TRBV30	TRBJ1-5	TRBD1	.	CAWSVLRGLDQPQHF	TGTGCCTGGAGTGTACTCAGGGGGCTTGATCAGCCCCAGCATTTT
TRBV5-1	TRBJ1-1	.	.	CASSSGQLNTEAFF	TGCGCCAGCAGCAGCGGACAGTTGAACACTGAAGCTTTCTTT
TRBV5-4	TRBJ2-2	.	.	CASSLGGSDGTGELFF	TGTGCCAGCAGCTTGGGAGGTAGCGACGGCACCGGGGAGCTGTTTTTT
TRBV19	TRBJ2-7	TRBD2	.	CASSQLAGGPSEQYF	TGTGCCAGTAGCCAACTAGCGGGGGGGCCTTCCGAGCAGTACTTC
TRBV9	TRBJ2-3	TRBD1	.	CASTLMGQTTDTQYF	TGTGCCAGCACCCTTATGGGACAGACCACAGATACGCAGTATTTT
TRBV7-9	TRBJ2-7	.	.	CASSRRGSYEQYF	TGTGCCAGCAGCCGCCGCGGGTCCTACGAGCAGTACTTC
TRBV15	TRBJ1-4	.	.	CATSRDTGEKLFF	TGTGCCACCAGCAGAGATACAGGGGAAAAACTGTTTTTT
TRBV5-4	TRBJ2-5	.	once	CASKGPPGEETQYF	TGTGCCAGCAAGGGGCCCCCAGGTGAAGAGACCCAGTACTTC
TRBV7-9	TRBJ2-7	TRBD2	.	CASSPGTRVGEQYF	TGTGCCAGCAGCCCTGGGACTAGAGTGGGCGAGCAGTACTTC
TRBV5-4	TRBJ1-2	.	.	CASSLAGTDGYTF	TGTGCCAGCAGCTTGGCCGGTACAGACGGCTACACCTTC
TRBV28	TRBJ1-5	TRBD1	.	CASRRTGWNNQPQHF	TGTGCCAGCAGGAGGACAGGTTGGAACAATCAGCCCCAGCATTTT
TRBV29-1	TRBJ2-7	.	.	CSVVTGPYEQYF	TGCAGCGTTGTGACAGGCCCCTACGAGCAGTACTTC
TRBV10-2	TRBJ2-3	TRBD2	.	CASSETSGANTDTQYF	TGCGCCAGCAGTGAAACTAGCGGGGCTAACACAGATACGCAGTATTTT
TRBV5-6	TRBJ2-7	TRBD1	.	CASSGQGLDEQYF	TGTGCCAGCAGCGGACAGGGATTGGACGAGCAGTACTTC
TRBV19	TRBJ1-5	TRBD1	.	CASKHTDRPSQPQHF	TGTGCCAGTAAACACACGGACAGGCCAAGTCAGCCCCAGCATTTT
TRBV5-1	TRBJ1-4	.	.	CASSLVGQENEKLFF	TGCGCCAGCAGCTTGGTGGGGCAGGAGAATGAAAAACTGTTTTTT
TRBV29-1	TRBJ1-2	.	few	CSAQLQGHGYTF	TGCAGCGCCCAACTACAGGGACATGGCTACACCTTC
TRBV11-2	TRBJ1-1	.	.	CASSLDQVAEAFF	TGTGCCAGCAGCTTAGATCAGGTAGCTGAAGCTTTCTTT
TRBV7-9	TRBJ1-4	.	.	CASSPPRQDNGGEKLFF	TGTGCCAGCAGCCCCCCACGGCAGGATAATGGAGGGGAAAAACTGTTTTTT